This TCR beta chain was recovered during a study of blood T cell repertoires in COVID-19. Looking at the study overall: Samples came from the United States, Italy and Spain, spanning acute and convalescent COVID-19.

Repertoires were generated with immunoSEQ multiplex PCR, while TCRdb's copy carries only in-frame clones and drops some. The table records 650,000 to 800,000 clones, about nine tenths of them present only once. On this clone: The identical CDR3 is also encoded by other nucleotide sequences in the sample.

What was sequenced was peripheral blood. This sequence was found in a woman aged 18-29 years with acute or convalescent COVID-19.

CDR3 residues: CASSLQGGQPQHF. The CDR3 DNA sequence: TGTGCCAGCAGCTTACAGGGCGGTCAGCCCCAGCATTTT. The genes are TRBV7-9 and TRBJ1-5; maybe TRBD1 (5 bases). The CDR3 sequence is 13 residues long. V gave up 2 bases and J gave up 6 bases, with 8 bases separating them. Germline V lookup: CDR1 SEHNR, CDR2 FQNEAQ (reference sequence).